The 14 T cell receptor beta chains below all came from one sample that was sequenced in a study of blood T cell repertoires in COVID-19. Using immunoSEQ multiplex PCR, the repertoire was profiled, and TCRdb retains in-frame clones only, with some absent. The sample records about 99,000 clones, about 82% being singletons. The material sequenced was peripheral blood. The receptors shown here come from a woman between 55 and 75 years old in a cohort sampled during active or convalescent COVID-19.

J is TRBJ2-7 and V is TRBV20-1, with 11 bases identical to TRBD2. V lost 3 bases, J lost 0 bases, and 4 bases stayed unmatched. This CDR3 is built from 15 residues. Germline lookup yields CDR1 DFQATT and CDR2 SNEGSKA (reference sequence). The CDR3 loop is CSASRGLAASYEQYF. For the CDR3, the DNA is TGCAGTGCTAGTAGGGGACTAGCGGCCTCCTACGAGCAGTACTTC.

CDR3 sequence reads: CASRRDGSDTQYF. CDR3 DNA: TGTGCCAGTAGGCGGGACGGGTCAGATACGCAGTATTTT. The rearrangement uses TRBV19 and TRBJ2-3, with D perhaps TRBD2 (6 bases). Trimming pared 6 bases from V and 4 bases from J, leaving 11 bases between. This CDR3 has 13 residues. Germline lookup yields CDR1 LNHDA and CDR2 SQIVND (reference sequence).

This chain joins TRBV10-3 and TRBJ2-2, with TRBD2 matching over 13 bases. Per germline, CDR1 ENHRY and CDR2 SYGVKD. CDR3 length equals 16 residues. The V and J ends lost 7 bases and 6 bases, in that order; junction bases with no gene match: 8. The CDR3 DNA reads as TGTGCCATCAAACGGACTAGCGGGGGTGCTGCCGGGGAGCTGTTTTTT. It encodes CAIKRTSGGAAGELFF.

The rearrangement joins TRBV30 to TRBJ1-4, with 10 bases fitting TRBD1. This CDR3 contains 14 residues. The germline V gene encodes CDR1 GTSNPN and CDR2 SVGIG (reference sequence). V dropped 5 bases and J dropped 9; count of bases not matched to a gene: 9. For the CDR3, the DNA is TGTGCCTGGGGACAGGGGGTCTTACGGCAAAAACTGTTTTTT. Amino acid sequence: CAWGQGVLRQKLFF.

The V and J genes are TRBV7-6 and TRBJ1-5, with D perhaps TRBD1 (6 bases). The CDR3 runs to 16 residues. V gave up 3 bases and J gave up 2 bases, with 14 bases separating them. From germline, CDR1 is SGHVS and CDR2 FNYEAQ. CDR3: CASSFQGRVGNQPQHF. For the CDR3, the DNA is TGTGCCAGCAGCTTCCAGGGGCGAGTGGGCAATCAGCCCCAGCATTTT. Using reference TRBV7-6 and TRBJ1-5 for the parts outside the CDR3, the full variable domain is GAGVSQSPRYKVTKRGQDVALRCDPISGHVSLYWYRQALGQGPEFLTYFNYEAQQDKSGLPNDRFSAERPEGSISTLTIQRTEQRDSAMYRCASSFQGRVGNQPQHFGDGTRLSIL.

V gene TRBV19 combines with J gene TRBJ1-6; TRBD1 is a possible D gene (6 bases). Trimming pared 2 bases from V and 7 bases from J, leaving 15 bases between. There are 16 residues in the CDR3. The germline gives CDR1 LNHDA, CDR2 SQIVND (reference sequence). The CDR3 DNA reads as TGTGCCAGTAGTATAAAGGACAGCCCTTCCAATTCACCCCTCCACTTT. This encodes CASSIKDSPSNSPLHF.

The chain combines TRBV6-1 with TRBJ1-1; TRBD1 matches at 7 bases. The length of the CDR3 is 15 residues. Germline V gives CDR1 MNHNS, CDR2 SASEGT. The J segment lost 10 bases and the V segment lost 2 bases, leaving 13 bases of the junction unmatched. The CDR3 coding sequence is TGTGCCAGCAGTGAAAGGCGACAGGCCTGGACAGGAGCTTTCTTT. Translated, it gives CASSERRQAWTGAFF.

The rearrangement joins TRBV5-6 to TRBJ2-1; 12 bases are shared with TRBD2. The V segment lost 4 bases and the J segment 1 base; nucleotides outside the gene matches: 9. From germline, CDR1 is SGHDT and CDR2 YYEEEE. The length of the CDR3 is 18 residues. The CDR3 spells CASSRRTSGKFSYNEQFF. CDR3 nucleotide sequence: TGTGCCAGCAGCAGAAGGACTAGCGGGAAGTTTTCCTACAATGAGCAGTTCTTC.

The chain recombines TRBV24-1 with TRBJ2-5; weak D call: TRBD2 (6 bases). Trimming pared 10 bases from V and 3 bases from J, leaving 20 bases between. The CDR3 extends over 15 amino acids. CDR1 and CDR2 (germline): KGHDR, SFDVKD. The CDR3 loop is CATQRGGAPEETQYF. The CDR3 nucleotides read TGTGCCACACAACGAGGCGGGGCCCCCGAAGAGACCCAGTACTTC.

This CDR3 reads CASSQDSSGTLKRSKETQYF. Written as DNA, the CDR3 is TGTGCCAGCAGCCAAGATTCCTCAGGGACTCTAAAGAGATCCAAAGAGACCCAGTACTTC. The J gene is TRBJ2-5, the V gene TRBV3-1 (or the pseudogene TRBV3-2), with D maybe TRBD2 (6 bases). Germline V CDR1 and CDR2: LGHDT, YNNKEL (reference sequence). This CDR3 region has 20 residues. V lost 0 bases and J lost 3, with 26 bases in between.

The chain couples TRBV28 to TRBJ1-5, with D unresolved. Trimming shortened V by 6 bases and J by 6 bases, and 9 bases separated the two germline ends. Germline V gene lookup returns CDR1 MDHEN and CDR2 SYDVKM. The length of the CDR3 is 12 residues. The CDR3 reads CASRVLGQPQHF. The CDR3, as DNA: TGTGCCAGCAGGGTACTTGGTCAGCCCCAGCATTTT.

Only a few counts were recorded for this clone. The chain recombines TRBV11-2 with TRBJ1-4, with 8 nucleotides matching TRBD1. The CDR3 runs 13 residues. Unmatched junction bases numbered 4, after V lost 5 bases and J lost 8 bases. The germline V gene has CDR1 SGHAT and CDR2 FQNNGV. CDR3 sequence reads: CASSAGGLEKLFF. The CDR3 DNA reads TGTGCCAGCAGCGCAGGGGGCTTAGAAAAACTGTTTTTT.

V gene TRBV6-5 combines with J gene TRBJ1-3, with D unresolved. Germline assignment: CDR1 MNHEY and CDR2 SVGAGI. The CDR3 extends over 13 amino acids. Trimming removed 8 bases at V and 0 bases at J, with 8 bases between. In DNA form, the CDR3 reads TGTGCCAGCCGAGTTTACTCTGGAAACACCATATATTTT. Translated: CASRVYSGNTIYF.

V and J are TRBV5-6 and TRBJ1-6; D gene unclear. V was pared by 2 bases and J by 4 bases, with 16 bases between. The CDR3 consists of 17 residues. Germline V gene lookup returns CDR1 SGHDT and CDR2 YYEEEE. CDR3 loop: CASSLSGTVLYNSPLHF. The CDR3 DNA reads as TGTGCCAGCAGCTTATCGGGAACAGTTCTTTATAATTCACCCCTCCACTTT.